The 31 T cell receptor beta chains below come from one sample, sequenced in a study of cytomegalovirus exposure and HLA in healthy donors. PCR used 60 Vbeta primers and 13 Jbeta primers. Measured with immunoSEQ multiplex PCR; TCRdb has only the in-frame clones, and not every one. This table has around 100,000 clones, around 76% appearing once. Sequences were obtained from PBMCs. All receptors derive from a woman aged 60-70 years in good health and CMV-seropositive.

The V and J genes are TRBV9 and TRBJ2-7; D perhaps matches TRBD2 (5 bases). V was shortened by 0 bases and J by 9 bases, with 16 bases between the two germline ends. CDR1 and CDR2 (germline): SGDLS, YYNGEE. The CDR3 spans 14 residues. CDR3 loop: CASSVGEPPLRQYF. The CDR3 coding sequence is TGTGCCAGCAGCGTAGGGGAGCCCCCCCTCAGGCAGTACTTC.

This sequence joins TRBV7-9 and TRBJ1-2; possibly TRBD1 for D (5 bases). Trimming removed 5 bases at V and 4 bases at J, with 11 bases between. This CDR3 comprises 13 residues. The germline gives CDR1 SEHNR, CDR2 FQNEAQ (reference sequence). This CDR3 reads CASSPFRAYGYTF. The CDR3 region has the DNA TGTGCCAGCAGCCCCTTCAGGGCCTATGGCTACACCTTC.

This chain uses TRBV29-1 with TRBJ2-7; a weak D match, TRBD1 (6 bases). Germline V lookup: CDR1 SQVTM, CDR2 ANQGSEA. CDR3 length: 12 amino acids. V was shortened by 7 bases and J by 3 bases, with 13 bases between the two germline ends. CDR3 sequence (DNA): TGCAGCGCTGGGGGACACCGCTACGAGCAGTACTTC. It translates to CSAGGHRYEQYF.

This sequence joins TRBV20-1 and TRBJ1-1; no reliable D call. CDR1 and CDR2 from the germline V gene are DFQATT and SNEGSKA (reference sequence). CDR3 length: 10 amino acids. V lost 3 bases to trimming and J lost 5 bases, with 4 bases between them. CDR3 DNA: TGCAGTGCTAGGAGGACTGAAGCTTTCTTT. It specifies CSARRTEAFF.

This clone came up once. The CDR3 loop reads CASSFRQVWEKLFF. CDR3 nucleotide sequence: TGTGCCAGCAGTTTCAGGCAGGTGTGGGAAAAACTGTTTTTT. The genes are TRBV28 and TRBJ1-4; D not certain. The V end was cut by 3 bases, the J end by 8 bases, with 13 bases between. Germline assignment: CDR1 MDHEN and CDR2 SYDVKM. The CDR3 runs 14 residues. The full variable domain, in which reference TRBV28 and TRBJ1-4 provide the parts outside the CDR3, is DVKVTQSSRYLVKRTGEKVFLECVQDMDHENMFWYRQDPGLGLRLIYFSYDVKMKEKGDIPEGYSVSREKKERFSLILESASTNQTSMYLCASSFRQVWEKLFFGSGTQLSVL.

This chain joins TRBV13 and TRBJ2-3, with a tentative D call TRBD2 (6 bases). The CDR3 loop spans 18 amino acids. Germline-derived CDR1 and CDR2 are PRHDT and FYEKMQ (reference sequence). Trimming took 0 bases from V and 2 from J, leaving 18 bases between them. The CDR3 region is CASSLGGGTIHHTDTQYF. CDR3 nucleotide sequence: TGTGCCAGCAGCTTAGGAGGCGGGACCATACACCACACAGATACGCAGTATTTT.

The chain combines TRBV19 with TRBJ1-2; no clear D. The CDR3 is 13 residues long. Germline CDR1 and CDR2: LNHDA and SQIVND (reference sequence). The V end lost 3 bases, the J end lost 5 bases, and 10 bases lay between the germline ends. The CDR3 spells CASSISYLYGYTF. The CDR3 DNA sequence: TGTGCCAGTAGTATCTCCTATCTATATGGCTACACCTTC.

The CDR3 nucleotides are TGTGCCAGCAGCCAGAACGCGGGCTACGAGCAGTACTTC. Translating gives CASSQNAGYEQYF. The J gene is TRBJ2-7, the V gene TRBV7-9; a possible D gene is TRBD2 (5 bases). This CDR3 contains 13 residues. The V gene's germline CDR1 is SEHNR and CDR2 FQNEAQ (reference sequence). Trimming pared 5 bases from V and 3 bases from J, leaving 11 bases between.

In its sample, this clone is medium-sized (0.01 to 0.1%). The J gene is TRBJ1-3, the V gene TRBV6-1, with D perhaps matching TRBD1 (5 bases). V dropped 3 bases and J dropped 1 base, with 7 bases sitting between them. The CDR3 spans 14 residues. Germline CDR1 and CDR2: MNHNS and SASEGT. CDR3 protein: CASSDRASGNTIYF. The CDR3 bases are TGTGCCAGCAGTGACAGGGCGTCTGGAAACACCATATATTTT.

The rearrangement links TRBV13 to TRBJ2-2; 11 bases are shared with TRBD2. Germline values: CDR1 PRHDT, CDR2 FYEKMQ (reference sequence). Losses at the gene ends were 7 bases for V and 2 bases for J; bases not matched to a gene: 12. The length of the CDR3 is 18 residues. DNA of the CDR3: TGTGCCAGCACCCCCGGGGGGCTAGCGGGGGGAAACACCGGGGAGCTGTTTTTT. As protein: CASTPGGLAGGNTGELFF.

The CDR3 nucleotides read TGTGCCAGCAGTATATTGGACAGGGGGCGACGCGAGCAGTACTTC. Protein product: CASSILDRGRREQYF. The chain employs TRBV27 and TRBJ2-7; 11 nucleotides agree with TRBD1. The CDR3 length is 15 residues. Germline CDR1 is MNHEY and CDR2 is SMNVEV (reference sequence). V shed 5 bases and J 6 bases; nucleotides not matched to a gene: 9.

V gene TRBV7-2 combines with J gene TRBJ2-3, with unresolved D. Trimming removed 0 bases at V and 2 bases at J, with 3 bases between. There are 13 residues in the CDR3. Germline values: CDR1 SGHTA, CDR2 FQGNSA. The CDR3 coding sequence is TGTGCCAGCAGCTTAGCCTACACAGATACGCAGTATTTT. It encodes CASSLAYTDTQYF.

The chain recombines TRBV19 with TRBJ2-7; 12 bases match TRBD2. V lost 8 bases, J lost 6 bases, and 14 bases stayed unmatched. The germline V gene encodes CDR1 LNHDA and CDR2 SQIVND (reference sequence). This CDR3 contains 16 residues. The CDR3 DNA reads TGTGCCAGTGGATCCCTCCCGACTAGCGGGAGAAGCGAGCAGTACTTC. It yields the protein CASGSLPTSGRSEQYF.

The CDR3 here is CATESTGGAINYGYTF. CDR3 sequence (DNA): TGTGCCACGGAATCTACAGGGGGCGCTATTAACTATGGCTACACCTTC. V gene TRBV28 combines with J gene TRBJ1-2; 9 nucleotides align to TRBD1. The CDR3 has 16 amino acids. Germline V gives CDR1 MDHEN, CDR2 SYDVKM. The trim removed 10 bases at V and 1 base at J, leaving 13 bases unmatched.

This rearrangement joins TRBV7-3 to TRBJ2-3; perhaps TRBD2 as D (5 bases). The CDR3 sequence is 12 residues long. The V end was cut by 6 bases, the J end by 4 bases, with 8 bases between. Germline values: CDR1 SGHTA, CDR2 FQGTGA. The CDR3 loop reads CASSRGSDTQYF. DNA for the CDR3: TGTGCCAGCAGTCGAGGGTCAGATACGCAGTATTTT.

The CDR3 protein is CASSLSTGNYGYTF. CDR3 DNA: TGTGCCAGCAGTTTATCAACAGGGAACTATGGCTACACCTTC. The chain is built from TRBV28 and TRBJ1-2; the D gene is possibly TRBD1 (6 bases). The CDR3 covers 14 residues. V lost 1 base to trimming and J lost 2 bases, with 8 bases between them. Per the germline V gene, CDR1 is MDHEN and CDR2 is SYDVKM.

V usage is TRBV2 and J usage is TRBJ1-6; D gene uncertain. V gave up 1 base and J gave up 6 bases, with 10 bases separating them. The length of the CDR3 is 15 residues. In germline, CDR1 is SNHLY, CDR2 FYNNEI. As DNA, the CDR3 is TGTGCCAGCAGTGAAGGGCCCACGGGTAATTCACCCCTCCACTTT. Its protein product is CASSEGPTGNSPLHF.

V gene TRBV2 combines with J gene TRBJ2-1; a weak D match, TRBD2 (6 bases). The CDR3 is made up of 15 amino acids. Between the trimmed V and J ends, which lost 8 bases and 0 bases, there was a span of 14 bases. CDR1 SNHLY and CDR2 FYNNEI come from the germline V gene. In DNA form, the CDR3 reads TGTGCCAGCTCGCTAGCGAGTAGCTCCTACAATGAGCAGTTCTTC. Protein: CASSLASSSYNEQFF.

The chain uses TRBV6-1 and TRBJ1-5, with D hard to call. The CDR3 runs to 12 residues. Trimming removed 3 bases from V and 5 bases from J, with 5 bases in between. Germline values: CDR1 MNHNS, CDR2 SASEGT. The CDR3 loop is CASSDSYQPQHF. The CDR3 DNA follows: TGTGCCAGCAGTGACAGTTATCAGCCCCAGCATTTT.

The genes are TRBV9 and TRBJ2-1, with D possibly TRBD2 on 5 matching bases. V lost 0 bases and J lost 4, with 11 bases in between. The V gene's germline CDR1 is SGDLS and CDR2 YYNGEE. The CDR3 consists of 15 residues. The CDR3 reads CASSVEDSRYNEQFF. DNA for the CDR3: TGTGCCAGCAGCGTAGAGGACTCCCGGTACAATGAGCAGTTCTTC.

This clone showed up just a few times. CDR3 region: CASSSGLANEKLFF. As DNA, the CDR3 is TGTGCCAGCAGTTCGGGTTTGGCTAATGAAAAACTGTTTTTT. The chain links TRBV27 to TRBJ1-4; D gene unclear. CDR1 MNHEY and CDR2 SMNVEV come from the germline V gene (reference sequence). V lost 4 bases and J lost 3, with 9 bases in between. The CDR3 loop spans 14 amino acids.

This rearrangement joins TRBV5-6 to TRBJ2-5; tentatively, D is TRBD2 (6 bases). Trimming took off 1 base at V and 4 bases at J, with 11 bases between the two ends. The CDR3 covers 14 residues. Germline V gene data show CDR1 as SGHDT and CDR2 as YYEEEE. In DNA, the CDR3 is TGTGCCAGCAGCTTGTGGCGGGAAACAGAGACCCAGTACTTC. It is translated as CASSLWRETETQYF.

V is TRBV6-6 and J is TRBJ1-4; TRBD1 matches at 8 bases. J lost 7 bases, V lost 6 bases, and 13 bases had no gene match. Germline assignment: CDR1 MNHNY and CDR2 SVGAGI (reference sequence). There are 16 residues in the CDR3. CDR3 protein: CASRSDRVRMGEKLFF. Written as DNA, the CDR3 is TGTGCCAGCAGATCGGACAGGGTCCGTATGGGTGAAAAACTGTTTTTT.

This clone occurred a few times. The genes are TRBV11-2 and TRBJ2-7; 7 bases match TRBD1. CDR1 is SGHAT, CDR2 FQNNGV, per germline. J was trimmed by 1 base and V by 3 bases; bases with no gene match: 3. This CDR3 has 14 amino acids. Written as DNA, the CDR3 is TGTGCCAGCAGCTTGGACAGGCGATCCTACGAGCAGTACTTC. Translating gives CASSLDRRSYEQYF.

V and J are TRBV4-1 and TRBJ2-2; 12 bases line up with TRBD2. This CDR3 comprises 15 residues. Germline assignment: CDR1 MGHRA and CDR2 YSYEKL. J was trimmed by 4 bases and V by 4 bases; bases with no gene match: 1. This chain's CDR3 is CASSRLAGVTGELFF. CDR3 sequence (DNA): TGCGCCAGCAGCCGACTAGCGGGAGTCACCGGGGAGCTGTTTTTT.

With regard to this clone: Other DNA sequences within the sample encode an identical CDR3. The chain employs TRBV2 and TRBJ1-5, with D possibly being TRBD1 (6 bases). Germline CDR1 is SNHLY and CDR2 is FYNNEI. This CDR3 spans 15 amino acids. V was trimmed by 7 bases and J by 0 bases, leaving 13 bases between them. CDR3 nucleotides: TGTGCCAGCACTCGGGACACGCATAGCAATCAGCCCCAGCATTTT. This sequence encodes CASTRDTHSNQPQHF. The variable domain in full, completed from reference TRBV2 and TRBJ1-5, reads EPEVTQTPSHQVTQMGQEVILRCVPISNHLYFYWYRQILGQKVEFLVSFYNNEISEKSEIFDDQFSVERPDGSNFTLKIRSTKLEDSAMYFCASTRDTHSNQPQHFGDGTRLSIL.

This sequence joins TRBV7-2 and TRBJ1-1, with a weak D call TRBD1 (5 bases). V gave up 1 base and J gave up 1 base, with 10 bases separating them. Germline lookup yields CDR1 SGHTA and CDR2 FQGNSA. The CDR3 spans 15 residues. The CDR3 DNA sequence: TGTGCCAGCAGCTTAGGGGGGGTCAGGAACACTGAAGCTTTCTTT. Translation gives CASSLGGVRNTEAFF.

This clone was detected only a few times. The chain has TRBV6-6 and TRBJ1-4, with 7 bases identical to TRBD1. V was pared by 2 bases and J by 9 bases, with 6 bases of the junction left unmatched. Germline values: CDR1 MNHNY, CDR2 SVGAGI (reference sequence). The CDR3 runs to 14 residues. CDR3 DNA: TGTGCCAGCAGTTACGGGGCAGGGGGGCAAAAACTGTTTTTT. Protein product: CASSYGAGGQKLFF.

The genes are TRBV19 and TRBJ2-7; D possibly corresponds to TRBD2 (6 bases). This CDR3 has 13 amino acids. CDR1 LNHDA and CDR2 SQIVND come from the germline V gene (reference sequence). The V end lost 0 bases, the J end lost 4 bases, and 7 bases lay between the germline ends. The DNA of the CDR3 is TGTGCCAGTAGTATAGATGGGAGGTACGAGCAGTACTTC. This gives the protein CASSIDGRYEQYF.

This clone was found once. The chain carries TRBV6-4 and TRBJ2-5; possible D gene TRBD1, 6 bases. The CDR3 runs to 14 residues. CDR1 MRHNA and CDR2 SNTAGT come from the germline V gene. V gave up 5 bases and J gave up 9 bases, with 19 bases separating them. CDR3 region: CASSKDRSAGPQYF. The CDR3 bases are TGTGCCAGCAGTAAAGACAGGTCCGCCGGACCCCAGTACTTC.

V usage is TRBV5-5 and J usage is TRBJ2-7; no clear D. The V gene lost 4 bases and the J gene lost 2 bases, with 16 bases spanning the gap. Germline V CDR1 and CDR2: SGHKS, YYEKEE (reference sequence). This CDR3 region has 15 residues. The CDR3 loop is CASSPETSPTYEQYF. CDR3 in DNA: TGTGCCAGCAGCCCTGAAACATCGCCCACCTACGAGCAGTACTTC.